This T cell receptor beta chain originates from a study of T cell changes during pregnancy in multiple sclerosis. Data came from immunoSEQ multiplex PCR; TCRdb stores just in-frame clones and leaves some out. Of more than 40,000 clones listed, over 80% were seen once; the top ten hold approximately 0.68%. The sequencing used CD4+ T cells from peripheral blood mononuclear cells, collected in the third trimester of pregnancy. The clonotype comes from a female donor with multiple sclerosis, enrolled in a pregnancy study.

CDR3 nucleotides: TGTGCCAGCAGACCCCCAGGGGATGGCTATGGCTACACCTTC. This codes for CASRPPGDGYGYTF. This chain links TRBV11-2 with TRBJ1-2; TRBD1 is a possible D gene (6 bases). V dropped 6 bases and J dropped 4 bases, with 15 bases sitting between them. The CDR3 extends over 14 amino acids. The V gene's germline CDR1 is SGHAT and CDR2 FQNNGV.